These 9 T cell receptor beta chains came from one sample sequenced in a study of cytomegalovirus exposure and HLA in healthy donors. Vbeta (60) and Jbeta (13) primers were used in the PCR. Assay: immunoSEQ multiplex PCR; the TCRdb copy retains only in-frame clones and omits some. The data hold tens of thousands of clones, with 90% observed a single time. Specimen: PBMCs. Every receptor here comes from a woman younger than 35 in good health and CMV-seronegative.

V and J are TRBV20-1 and TRBJ2-1; 8 bases match TRBD1. From germline, CDR1 is DFQATT and CDR2 SNEGSKA (reference sequence). The CDR3 totals 11 residues. V was pared by 6 bases and J by 12 bases, with 7 bases of the junction left unmatched. The CDR3 here is CSAPGQVMQFF. CDR3 DNA sequence: TGCAGTGCCCCGGGACAGGTAATGCAGTTCTTC.

This rearrangement joins TRBV28 to TRBJ1-4, with TRBD1 matching 8 bases. Germline CDR1 and CDR2: MDHEN and SYDVKM. The length of the CDR3 is 15 residues. J gave up 7 bases and V 5 bases, and 9 bases lay outside the gene matches. CDR3 nucleotides: TGTGCCAGCAGTCCCCAGGGGGCCGGAAGTGAAAAACTGTTTTTT. This encodes CASSPQGAGSEKLFF. Using reference TRBV28 and TRBJ1-4 for the parts outside the CDR3, the full variable domain is DVKVTQSSRYLVKRTGEKVFLECVQDMDHENMFWYRQDPGLGLRLIYFSYDVKMKEKGDIPEGYSVSREKKERFSLILESASTNQTSMYLCASSPQGAGSEKLFFGSGTQLSVL.

This clone was detected a few times. This chain connects TRBV19 to TRBJ2-7; TRBD1 aligns across 10 bases. The germline V gene has CDR1 LNHDA and CDR2 SQIVND (reference sequence). The J segment lost 2 bases and the V segment lost 1 base, leaving 20 bases of the junction unmatched. The length of the CDR3 is 21 residues. The CDR3 nucleotides read TGTGCCAGTAGTATAGTAGCTGCCGGGACAGGGGCGCCGTTGACAACCTACGAGCAGTACTTC. Residues: CASSIVAAGTGAPLTTYEQYF.

The chain carries TRBV7-2 and TRBJ2-7; 7 bases are a match to TRBD1. Germline lookup yields CDR1 SGHTA and CDR2 FQGNSA. Trimming took 4 bases from V and 2 from J; bases not matched to a gene: 8. CDR3 size: 15 residues. The CDR3 region has the DNA TGTGCCAGCAGCTCTTCGACAGGGAGCCCCTACGAGCAGTACTTC. This sequence encodes CASSSSTGSPYEQYF. Looking up the rest from reference TRBV7-2 and TRBJ2-7 gives the full variable domain: GAGVSQSPSNKVTEKGKDVELRCDPISGHTALYWYRQSLGQGLEFLIYFQGNSAPDKSGLPSDRFSAERTGGSVSTLTIQRTQQEDSAVYLCASSSSTGSPYEQYFGPGTRLTVT.

The genes are TRBV2 and TRBJ1-1; 7 bases agree with TRBD1. Germline CDR1 and CDR2: SNHLY and FYNNEI. The CDR3 extends over 12 amino acids. V was pared by 4 bases and J by 9 bases, with 5 bases of the junction left unmatched. The CDR3 sequence is CASSAGTAKAFF. The DNA for the CDR3 is TGTGCCAGCAGTGCTGGGACAGCTAAAGCTTTCTTT.

The genes are TRBV28 and TRBJ2-5, with 8 bases fitting TRBD1. Matching the DNA end better, TRBJ2-7 makes the J call doubtful. The CDR3 consists of 13 residues. Looked up from germline, CDR1 is MDHEN and CDR2 is SYDVKM. The CDR3 nucleotides are TGTGCCACCAGACCAGGGGGCGGCAACGAGCAGTACTTC. This gives the protein CATRPGGGNEQYF.

The gene calls are TRBV7-9 and TRBJ1-5, with 7 positions matching TRBD1. The CDR3 extends over 14 amino acids. Unmatched junction bases numbered 8, after V lost 5 bases and J lost 7 bases. Germline values: CDR1 SEHNR, CDR2 FQNEAQ (reference sequence). This CDR3 reads CASSPTGAGQPQHF. The CDR3, as DNA: TGTGCCAGCAGCCCTACAGGGGCGGGGCAGCCCCAGCATTTT. Supplemented by reference TRBV7-9 and TRBJ1-5, the full variable domain reads DTGVSQNPRHKITKRGQNVTFRCDPISEHNRLYWYRQTLGQGPEFLTYFQNEAQLEKSRLLSDRFSAERPKGSFSTLEIQRTEQGDSAMYLCASSPTGAGQPQHFGDGTRLSIL.

The J gene is TRBJ2-7, the V gene TRBV4-2; TRBD2 might be the D (6 bases). Per germline, CDR1 LGHNA and CDR2 YNFKEQ. This CDR3 comprises 17 residues. Trimming left V 4 bases short and J 3 bases short, with 22 bases between. CDR3 sequence: CASSPEEGWEIIYEQYF. CDR3 coding DNA: TGTGCCAGCAGCCCGGAGGAGGGGTGGGAGATTATCTACGAGCAGTACTTC.

The chain's CDR3 is CASSLGQAGSYEQYF. Written as DNA, the CDR3 is TGTGCCAGCAGCTTGGGACAGGCCGGCTCCTACGAGCAGTACTTC. The chain uses TRBV6-6 and TRBJ2-7, with 8 bases that match TRBD1. J lost 0 bases, V lost 6 bases, and 7 bases had no gene match. The CDR3 sequence is 15 residues long. Looked up from germline, CDR1 is MNHNY and CDR2 is SVGAGI (reference sequence).